This passage covers 2 T cell receptor beta chains from one sample sequenced in a study of blood T cell repertoires in COVID-19. Profiled with immunoSEQ multiplex PCR; TCRdb holds only in-frame clones, not every one. The sample consists of some 350,000 clones, 75% to 90% of them appearing once. Sequencing was performed on PBMCs or T cells enriched from blood (not recorded which). All receptors derive from a young man who had recovered from COVID-19.

The chain employs TRBV7-2 and TRBJ2-7; D gene ambiguous. The germline gives CDR1 SGHTA, CDR2 FQGNSA. V lost 4 bases to trimming and J lost 2 bases, with 9 bases between them. There are 13 residues in the CDR3. The DNA for the CDR3 is TGTGCCAGCAGCTCCAGACGGGCCTACGAGCAGTACTTC. Its protein is CASSSRRAYEQYF.

This clone was detected once. The chain recombines TRBV4-3 with TRBJ2-2, with TRBD2 as a possible D gene (5 bases). Trimming left V 2 bases short and J 5 bases short, with 9 bases between. CDR3 size: 14 residues. CDR1 is LGHNA, CDR2 YSLEER, per germline. In DNA form, the CDR3 reads TGCGCCAGCAGCCAACTAACTAGTACCGGGGAGCTGTTTTTT. It translates to CASSQLTSTGELFF.